This entry describes one T cell receptor (beta chain). No antigen is known for it. These data come from a study of monozygotic twins with inflammatory bowel disease. Study findings and constraints: The analysis failed to separate different T cell subtypes. Among IBD patients, fewer clonotypes were shared with others than among healthy twins, especially with disease activity. Some repertoire variability may stem from patients' differing immunosuppressive treatments.

TCRdb re-analyzed the 5' RACE reads; it lists each CDR3 protein once, without DNA. The table lists about 300,000 distinct CDR3 sequences. The V gene's germline CDR1 is LNHNV and CDR2 YYDKDF (reference sequence). This CDR3 is 14 amino acids long. This sequence joins TRBV15 and TRBJ2-3; TCRdb gives TRBD1 as the D gene, but with no DNA this cannot be confirmed. Sequencing was performed on blood. This receptor was taken from a human donor with ulcerative colitis or Crohn's disease, or a healthy co-twin of an affected twin (not recorded which). This chain's CDR3 is CATSPGDGADTQYF. The whole variable domain, filled in from reference TRBV15 and TRBJ2-3, reads DAMVIQNPRYQVTQFGKPVTLSCSQTLNHNVMYWYQQKSSQAPKLLFHYYDKDFNNEADTPDNFQSRRPNTSFCFLDIRSPGLGDTAMYLCATSPGDGADTQYFGPGTRLTVL.